This T cell receptor (beta chain) emerged from a study of T cells after posttransplantation cyclophosphamide listed by TCRdb under 2016. The study in broad terms: T cell repertoire reconstitution was tracked by TRB sequencing after myeloablative bone marrow transplantation in which posttransplantation cyclophosphamide was used as GVHD prophylaxis. Samples from some 32 PTCy-treated patients and approximately 16 related bone marrow donors of those patients were subjected to antigen receptor sequencing. Blood from all 35 or so PTCy patients with 1-year posttransplant specimens was subjected to TRB sequencing. TRB sequencing was also done on up to about 3 additional blood samples from 2 to 5.2 years after transplant in 3 patients, and on pretransplant blood from several patients. Because TRA and TRB clonality were tightly correlated in nine or ten samples, subsequent TCR analyses were focused on TRB only. Public TRB sequences were searched against a database of over 3,600 sequences associated with responses to pathogens, tumor antigens, self-antigens and alloantigens.

The treatment or condition tag for this specimen amounts to: high-dose cyclophosphamide on days +3 and +4 as single-agent GVHD prophylaxis. Busulfan and fludarabine conditioning, a related or unrelated marrow graft, and cyclophosphamide on days +3 and +4 were given to PTCy patients. The PTCy-treated patients were enrolled in a prospective multi-institutional clinical trial. Peripheral blood and bone marrow mononuclear cells were isolated by Ficoll-Hypaque density centrifugation and cryopreserved. CD4+ and CD8+ T cells, including naive and memory subsets, were sorted by FACS using a FACSAria II. Turning to this clone: This clone's antigen is unknown. No per-base quality is available; no much larger clone lies one base away.

The germline ends are 8 bases apart after V is trimmed by 0 bases and J by 10 bases. The CDR3 holds 12 amino acids from the cysteine to the phenylalanine. Only the CDR3 DNA is retained, 36 bases long and in frame from the first base. The CDR1 and CDR2 encoded by the germline V gene are SGDLS and YYNGEE. Genomic DNA was the input for TRB sequencing, which was run either with the immunoSEQ assay at survey resolution or with the hsTCRB kit. From the authors' description of their analysis: The immunoSEQ software was used for initial read processing, and the LymphoSeq R package was used for repertoire analyses. Clonality was computed as 1 minus normalized Shannon entropy; Gini coefficient was also calculated for each TRB dataset. Phenotypes of unsorted samples were inferred by mapping TRB sequences from sorted subsets of the recipient or donor onto unsorted samples of the same recipient. As stored in TCRdb, this immuneACCESS dataset retains in-frame rearrangements with V and J assigned. A fraction of the clones does not appear; measured against another copy, unresolved V genes explain less than half of the discrepancy, and the remainder lacks a known reason. V and J calls and clone size are as listed in that table; D and trimming were resolved from the DNA. This sample gives roughly 7,000 clones in total; around 90% of them show up just once. The ten largest make up roughly 4.4% of the sample.

Study-wide findings and limitations: The TRB repertoires of T cells infiltrating skin or the GI tract showed only limited overlap with the TRB repertoires found in blood. Across the 45 or so patients, TRB clonality was highly associated with recipient CMV seropositivity and CMV reactivation, and diversity with PTCy was similar to that in the CNI/methotrexate controls. Donor-recipient similarity was low at 1-2 months but increased during the first year, and donor CD8+ memory clones often dominated later blood repertoires.

The sample in question was CD8+ T cells sorted from blood, obtained after allogeneic stem cell transplant with posttransplant cyclophosphamide. This receptor chain uses TRBV9 and TRBJ2-1; the best D guess is TRBD2, with 6 bases matching. This TCR derives from a male patient aged 55 to 69 who received an allogeneic stem cell transplant from a related donor and was CMV-positive. After a transplant, some T cells may be the graft donor's own cells. The CDR3 protein is CASSVGLAEQFF. The nucleotide sequence is TGTGCCAGCAGCGTAGGGCTAGCGGAGCAGTTCTTC. The variable domain in full, with residues beyond the CDR3 obtained from the reference TRBV9 and TRBJ2-1 genes, is DSGVTQTPKHLITATGQRVTLRCSPRSGDLSVYWYQQSLDQGLQFLIQYYNGEERAKGNILERFSAQQFPDLHSELNLSSLELGDSALYFCASSVGLAEQFFGPGTRLTVL.